The rows below give T cell receptor beta chains drawn from one sample of a study of cytomegalovirus exposure and HLA in healthy donors. Sequencing used immunoSEQ multiplex PCR; TCRdb keeps in-frame clones, though not all of them. Of roughly 180,000 clones in the sample, about three quarters were seen once. Sequencing input: PBMCs. Source of these receptors: a man between 18 and 29 years old in good health and CMV-seronegative. Both conserved end residues are part of each CDR3. Fields, in order: CDR3 DNA, CDR3 protein, V gene, J gene, D gene, clone size. D genes are given only for firm matches. Some rows mark clone size as missing; the rest say once, few, many or name a class of expanded clone.

TGTGCCAGCAGCCCGACAGGGGGCGGCGGTGAAGCTTTCTTT	CASSPTGGGGEAFF	TRBV9	TRBJ1-1	TRBD1	NA
TGCGCCAGCAGCCTCCGGACTAGCGGGGGGGTCGATGAGCAGTTCTTC	CASSLRTSGGVDEQFF	TRBV5-1	TRBJ2-1	TRBD2	NA
TGTGCCAGCAGCCCTAAGACTAGCGGGCGGAATGAGCAGTTCTTC	CASSPKTSGRNEQFF	TRBV7-8	TRBJ2-1	TRBD2	NA
TGTGCCAGCAGCAAAGGGACAGGGGGCGCGGAAAAACTGTTTTTT	CASSKGTGGAEKLFF	TRBV5-4	TRBJ1-4	TRBD1	NA
TGCAGCTCCGGTCCCCAGCATTTT	CSSGPQHF	TRBV29-1	TRBJ1-5	NA	once
TGTGCCAGCAGCCAAGACAGACTCACTGAAGCTTTCTTT	CASSQDRLTEAFF	TRBV14	TRBJ1-1	NA	NA
TGTGCCAGCAGCACCCAGCGGGGGGCCTACGAGCAGTACTTC	CASSTQRGAYEQYF	TRBV6-5	TRBJ2-7	TRBD2	NA
TGTGCCTGGAGCCTACGAGAGGGGCGGGACAGCGCTGGGGCCAACGTCCTGACTTTC	CAWSLREGRDSAGANVLTF	TRBV30	TRBJ2-6	NA	few
TGTGCCAGCAGTTCCAGGGCTGCTAATGAAAAACTGTTTTTT	CASSSRAANEKLFF	TRBV6-5	TRBJ1-4	NA	few
TGTGCCAGCAGTTTAATATTCGGTTACGAGCAGTACTTC	CASSLIFGYEQYF	TRBV27	TRBJ2-7	NA	few
TGTGCCAGCAGACCCCTTCGGCTTGGAGGGGACACTGAAGCTTTCTTT	CASRPLRLGGDTEAFF	TRBV5-4	TRBJ1-1	NA	NA
TGTGCCAGCTTAGGGGGCCCCTCTGGAAACACCATATATTTT	CASLGGPSGNTIYF	TRBV6-1	TRBJ1-3	TRBD1	once
TGTGCCAGCAGCGCCAGCGGAGGGACCTCCTCTGGGGCCAACGTCCTGACTTTC	CASSASGGTSSGANVLTF	TRBV9	TRBJ2-6	NA	NA
TGTGCCAGCAGCTTATCTGGGGGGTCCAAAAACATTCAGTACTTC	CASSLSGGSKNIQYF	TRBV11-2	TRBJ2-4	NA	once
TGTGCCAGCAGCCAACAGGGAGCGGGGAACAACAATGAGCAGTTCTTC	CASSQQGAGNNNEQFF	TRBV9	TRBJ2-1	NA	NA
TGCGCCAGCAGTGAGTCGGTGACGGAGGACAGCGAATTCGAAGCTTTCTTT	CASSESVTEDSEFEAFF	TRBV10-1	TRBJ1-1	NA	NA
TGCGCCAGCAGCTGGGGGGGACTAGCGGGGGCCGCGAACACCGGGGAGCTGTTTTTT	CASSWGGLAGAANTGELFF	TRBV5-1	TRBJ2-2	TRBD2	NA
TGCGCCAGCAGCTTGACTAGCGGGAGCTCCTACAATGAGCAGTTCTTC	CASSLTSGSSYNEQFF	TRBV5-1	TRBJ2-1	TRBD2	NA
TGTGCCAGTAGGGAGGAGCCCCGGCCCCAGCATTTT	CASREEPRPQHF	TRBV19	TRBJ1-5	NA	NA
TGTGCCAGCAGCCCCGGACAGGGGCGGGACATTCAGTACTTC	CASSPGQGRDIQYF	TRBV2	TRBJ2-4	TRBD1	NA
TGCGCCAGCAGCCAGGGAGGGACAGGGGAGGGAACCGGGGAGCTGTTTTTT	CASSQGGTGEGTGELFF	TRBV4-3	TRBJ2-2	TRBD1	once
TGTGCCAGCAGCCAAGATCGAGGCGGGAATTCACCCCTCCACTTT	CASSQDRGGNSPLHF	TRBV4-2	TRBJ1-6	NA	NA
TGTGCCAGCAGCTACAGAATTGAGTTGAACACTGAAGCTTTCTTT	CASSYRIELNTEAFF	TRBV11-2	TRBJ1-1	NA	NA
TGTGCCAGCCGCCCCAGCGGGGGGGGCTCAGATACGCAGTATTTT	CASRPSGGGSDTQYF	TRBV4-2	TRBJ2-3	TRBD2	NA
TGCGCCAGCAGCTCGGGACAGTCTGAAGCTTTCTTT	CASSSGQSEAFF	TRBV5-1	TRBJ1-1	TRBD1	NA
TGTGCCAGCAGACAGGGACAGCTAAGTAATTCACCCCTCCACTTT	CASRQGQLSNSPLHF	TRBV6-5	TRBJ1-6	TRBD1	NA
TGTGCCAGCAGTCGACTGGGGCATAATGAAAAACTGTTTTTT	CASSRLGHNEKLFF	TRBV6-1	TRBJ1-4	NA	NA
TGTGCCAGCAGCTCGCGTGTTAGCGGGAGGGCCGTGGCAGATACGCAGTATTTT	CASSSRVSGRAVADTQYF	TRBV5-6	TRBJ2-3	TRBD2	NA
TGCGCCAGCAGCCCGGCTAGCGGGGTCAGGAACATTCAGTACTTC	CASSPASGVRNIQYF	TRBV5-1	TRBJ2-4	TRBD2	NA
TGTGCCAGCAGCCTCTTAGCGGGAGAAGAGACCCAGTACTTC	CASSLLAGEETQYF	TRBV14	TRBJ2-5	TRBD2	few
TGTGCCAGCAGCCCGAGACAGGCATCTAATGAAAAACTGTTTTTT	CASSPRQASNEKLFF	TRBV27	TRBJ1-4	NA	NA
TGTGCCACGAGAAGGGACAGGAGGGAACCCCAGCATTTT	CATRRDRREPQHF	TRBV19	TRBJ1-5	TRBD1	NA
TGTGCCAGCTTTGGGGGGGTTTCCTACGAGCAGTACTTC	CASFGGVSYEQYF	TRBV2	TRBJ2-7	TRBD2	NA
TGTGCCAGCAGCGTAGGGGGACAGGGTCCTACCTTCTTCTACGAGCAGTACTTC	CASSVGGQGPTFFYEQYF	TRBV9	TRBJ2-7	TRBD1	NA
TGTGCCAGCAGCCCGAGCTGGACTAGAGAGTGGCACGAGCAGTACTTC	CASSPSWTREWHEQYF	TRBV13	TRBJ2-7	TRBD2	NA
TGTGCCAGTAGTCTAGTTTTTGGGGGCCCGTACCAAGAGACCCAGTACTTC	CASSLVFGGPYQETQYF	TRBV19	TRBJ2-5	NA	NA
TGTGCCAGCAGTTTAGGTGGTAGCGGGGGGATTTACGAGCAGTACTTC	CASSLGGSGGIYEQYF	TRBV27	TRBJ2-7	TRBD2	NA
TGTGCCAGCAGCTCCAGGACAGGGGGAGGCACTGAAGCTTTCTTT	CASSSRTGGGTEAFF	TRBV7-2	TRBJ1-1	TRBD1	NA
TGTGCCTGGAGCGGACAGGACTATGGCTACACCTTC	CAWSGQDYGYTF	TRBV30	TRBJ1-2	TRBD1	NA
TGTGCCACCAACCCCCGACTGGGAGCCGACAATGAGCAGTTCTTC	CATNPRLGADNEQFF	TRBV6-6	TRBJ2-1	NA	NA
TGTGCTAGTGGTTTGGGGGACAGCATGAACACTGAAGCTTTCTTT	CASGLGDSMNTEAFF	TRBV12-5	TRBJ1-1	TRBD1	few